The 16 T cell receptor beta chains in this list originate from one sample, sequenced in a study of blood T cells in healthy people across ages. Then a second PCR, running roughly 7 to 11 cycles, was carried out with a sample-barcoded 5' primer and a J-beta primer mix. TCRdb re-derived calls from the 5' RACE reads in MiXCR, one entry per CDR3 protein. Of 800,000 to 1,300,000 distinct CDR3 sequences in the sample, 25% were seen once. The same sample was also used in a study of T cells of mothers and their children.

Sequencing was done on a sample of blood. These receptor sequences come from a girl aged 2-10 years in good health.

This clonotype was seen once. In nucleotides, the CDR3 is TGCGCCAGCAGCCAAGTGACAGGGGGAAATGAAAAACTGTTTTTT. Protein product: CASSQVTGGNEKLFF. The J gene is TRBJ1-4, the V gene TRBV4-1, with TRBD1 matching over 9 bases. This CDR3 has 15 residues. V shed 1 base and J 5 bases; nucleotides not matched to a gene: 2. Looked up from germline, CDR1 is MGHRA and CDR2 is YSYEKL.

The chain uses TRBV21-1 and TRBJ2-4; the table names TRBD1, a call not compared with the DNA. TRBV21-1 is noted as a pseudogene. The CDR3 runs to 21 residues. CDR3 sequence reads: CASSKIVVGQRVSGRLNIQYF. CDR3 DNA sequence: TGTGCCAGCAGCAAAATTGTGGTAGGACAACGGGTCTCTGGCCGATTAAACATTCAGTACTTC.

About this clonotype: A much larger clone sits a single nucleotide away, making a read error possible. The chain carries TRBV20-1 and TRBJ2-1; D call uncertain. The CDR3 runs to 16 residues. CDR1 DFQATT and CDR2 SNEGSKA come from the germline V gene (reference sequence). This chain's CDR3 is CSAGDPSHSLYNEQFF. CDR3 coding DNA: TGCAGTGCTGGAGATCCGTCGCATTCCCTCTACAATGAGCAGTTCTTC.

A few counts support this clonotype. The J gene is TRBJ1-3, the V gene TRBV28; perhaps TRBD1 as D (5 bases). The germline V gene encodes CDR1 MDHEN and CDR2 SYDVKM. Trimming took off 6 bases at V and 0 bases at J, with 18 bases between the two ends. CDR3 length: 17 residues. The CDR3 DNA follows: TGTGCCAGCAGACTCGGGGGTCTAAAAGACTCTGGAAACACCATATATTTT. Residues: CASRLGGLKDSGNTIYF.

This clonotype has a handful of counts. The chain combines TRBV24-1 with TRBJ1-4; D possibly corresponds to TRBD1 (6 bases). Germline assignment: CDR1 KGHDR and CDR2 SFDVKD. The CDR3 spans 12 residues. With 5 bases removed from V and 14 bases from J, the gap between germline ends came to 14 bases. The CDR3 protein is CATSVSGADLFF. DNA of the CDR3: TGTGCCACCAGTGTGTCGGGGGCCGATCTGTTTTTT.

The V and J genes are TRBV9 and TRBJ2-5, with 10 bases aligning to TRBD1. The assigned J gene may be wrong: the sequence end matches TRBJ2-1 better. This CDR3 comprises 14 residues. From germline, CDR1 is SGDLS and CDR2 YYNGEE. The CDR3 region is CASSVRDRGHEQFF. In DNA, the CDR3 is TGTGCCAGCAGCGTGAGGGACAGGGGACATGAGCAGTTCTTC.

The rearrangement joins TRBV11-2 to TRBJ2-1; 7 nucleotides agree with TRBD2. Per the germline V gene, CDR1 is SGHAT and CDR2 is FQNNGV. This CDR3 spans 14 amino acids. V lost 5 bases, J lost 8 bases, and 9 bases stayed unmatched. CDR3 residues: CASSQTTSAHEQFF. In nucleotides, the CDR3 is TGTGCCAGCAGCCAAACTACTAGCGCACATGAGCAGTTCTTC.

The CDR3 DNA sequence: TGTGCCAGCAGCCCGGTGGCTCACTACGAGCAGTACTTC. Residues: CASSPVAHYEQYF. V gene TRBV7-2 combines with J gene TRBJ2-5, with D unresolved. The J call may be mistaken, given a closer DNA end match to TRBJ2-7. The CDR3 length is 13 residues. Germline V gene sequence: CDR1 SGHTA, CDR2 FQGNSA.

This clonotype was seen only a few times. The chain is built from TRBV28 and TRBJ2-3; the D is unclear. CDR1 and CDR2 (germline): MDHEN, SYDVKM. This CDR3 is built from 16 residues. V was trimmed by 8 bases and J by 0 bases, leaving 18 bases between them. The CDR3 protein is CASPPQPLSSTDTQYF. Here the CDR3 DNA reads TGTGCCAGCCCACCACAACCCCTATCTAGCACAGATACGCAGTATTTT.

The chain carries TRBV7-2 and TRBJ1-2; a weak D match, TRBD1 (6 bases). This CDR3 has 13 residues. The germline V gene encodes CDR1 SGHTA and CDR2 FQGNSA. The germline V and J ends were trimmed by 3 bases and 9 bases, with 14 bases remaining between them. The CDR3 nucleotides are TGTGCCAGCAGCTTCGGGGGCAGGGACAGCTACACCTTC. Encoded protein: CASSFGGRDSYTF.

This clonotype showed up just a few times. The chain joins TRBV29-1 to TRBJ2-1, with TRBD2 matching over 8 bases. The V gene end was trimmed by 4 bases and the J gene end by 0 bases; junction bases not matched to a gene: 8. Germline V gene sequence: CDR1 SQVTM, CDR2 ANQGSEA. The CDR3 runs 16 residues. CDR3 coding DNA: TGCAGCGTTGTGTCTAGCGGGCGCCGCTCCTACAATGAGCAGTTCTTC. Translating it yields CSVVSSGRRSYNEQFF.

The rearrangement uses TRBV20-1 and TRBJ2-1, with TRBD2 matching 16 bases. The CDR3 has 18 residues. Germline CDR1 is DFQATT and CDR2 is SNEGSKA (reference sequence). V dropped 0 bases and J dropped 6; count of bases not matched to a gene: 8. The CDR3 bases are TGCAGTGCTAGAGAGGGACTAGCGGGAGGGCTCGATGTCAATGAGCAGTTCTTC. Protein product: CSAREGLAGGLDVNEQFF.

This chain connects TRBV5-5 to TRBJ2-1, with D perhaps matching TRBD1 (6 bases). The ends were cut back, 2 bases at V and 1 base at J, with 10 bases in the middle. This CDR3 spans 15 amino acids. Looked up from germline, CDR1 is SGHKS and CDR2 is YYEKEE (reference sequence). The CDR3: CASSFEGVSYNEQFF. In DNA form, the CDR3 reads TGTGCCAGCAGCTTCGAGGGGGTTTCCTACAATGAGCAGTTCTTC. Full variable domain (rest looked up from reference TRBV5-5 and TRBJ2-1): DAGVTQSPTHLIKTRGQQVTLRCSPISGHKSVSWYQQVLGQGPQFIFQYYEKEERGRGNFPDRFSARQFPNYSSELNVNALLLGDSALYLCASSFEGVSYNEQFFGPGTRLTVL.

The chain is built from TRBV11-2 and TRBJ2-5, with no clear D. The CDR3 has 14 residues. Germline CDR1 reads SGHAT; CDR2 reads FQNNGV. The V end lost 2 bases, the J end lost 5 bases, and 12 bases lay between the germline ends. In DNA, the CDR3 is TGTGCCAGCAGCTTATTACTGCTAGGGGAGACCCAGTACTTC. It yields the protein CASSLLLLGETQYF.

This clonotype turned up a few times. The CDR3 bases are TGCAGCGTTGACGCTGGACTAGAAGATGAGCAGTTCTTC. Translation gives CSVDAGLEDEQFF. The V and J genes are TRBV29-1 and TRBJ2-1; TRBD2 aligns across 7 bases. CDR1 and CDR2 from the germline V gene are SQVTM and ANQGSEA. V trimming: 3 bases; J trimming: 8 bases; junction bases outside the gene matches: 7. The CDR3 length is 13 residues.

This clonotype was counted a few times. The V and J genes are TRBV24-1 and TRBJ2-5, with 10 bases lining up with TRBD1. The J call may be incorrect, as the DNA end agrees better with TRBJ2-7. Germline CDR1 reads KGHDR; CDR2 reads SFDVKD. The CDR3 loop spans 13 amino acids. The CDR3 loop is CATRGTGDYEQYF. DNA of the CDR3: TGTGCCACGCGTGGGACAGGGGACTACGAGCAGTACTTC.